The present T cell receptor beta chain was sequenced within a study of blood T cells in healthy people across ages. A second PCR, run for roughly 7 to 11 cycles, used a sample-barcoded 5' primer plus a J-beta primer mix. Via MiXCR, TCRdb re-called the 5' RACE reads, giving one row per CDR3 protein. The table shows 700,000 to 1,000,000 distinct CDR3 sequences, with 44% occurring only once. CDR1 is ENHRY, CDR2 SYGVKD, per germline. The length of the CDR3 is 15 residues. Germline trimming cut 6 bases from V and 14 bases from J; bases unmatched to any gene: 11. The source of this sequence is a man in his 60s in good health. Input material: blood. This chain connects TRBV10-3 to TRBJ2-1; 15 bases match TRBD2. For the CDR3, the DNA is TGTGCCATCAGCTCGGGACTAGCGGGGGGACGACAGGAGTTCTTC. Residues: CAISSGLAGGRQEFF.